These 19 T cell receptor beta chains originate from one sample sequenced in a study of beta chain features in type 1 diabetes. Their specific antigens are unknown. cDNA synthesis used the whole RNA isolate, giving expressed TCRB sequences. Sequencing used immunoSEQ multiplex PCR; TCRdb keeps in-frame clones, though not all of them. The data show roughly 150,000 clones, about 8% seen once. Findings and caveats of the study: Shorter TCRB CDR3s, moderately but significantly so, marked every one of the four CD4+ subsets in Type 1 diabetes patients.

Sequencing was done on a sample of central memory CD4+ T cells from blood. The receptor set was obtained from a woman between 35 and 50 years old with type 1 diabetes.

In its sample, this clone was seen a few times. The chain links TRBV5-1 to TRBJ1-5, with TRBD1 matching over 8 bases. The CDR3 length is 14 residues. The germline CDR1 and CDR2 sequences are SGHRS and YFSETQ. Trimming cost V 4 bases and J 9 bases; bases outside gene matches: 9. The chain's CDR3 is CASSPGTGFLPQHF. The CDR3 region has the DNA TGCGCCAGCAGCCCTGGGACAGGCTTTTTGCCCCAGCATTTT.

The table lists this clone with a few counts. The chain uses TRBV28 and TRBJ1-4; 10 bases align to TRBD1. The V and J ends lost 3 bases and 10 bases, in that order; junction bases with no gene match: 11. Germline-derived CDR1 and CDR2 are MDHEN and SYDVKM. The CDR3 totals 16 residues. CDR3 amino acids: CASSLTGGGRNGKLFF. CDR3 nucleotide sequence: TGTGCCAGCAGTTTGACAGGGGGCGGCCGTAACGGAAAACTGTTTTTT.

The chain employs TRBV4-1 and TRBJ1-1; tentatively, D is TRBD1 (5 bases). This CDR3 contains 14 residues. Trimming took off 4 bases at V and 4 bases at J, with 13 bases between the two ends. Germline loops: CDR1 MGHRA, CDR2 YSYEKL. CDR3 region: CASSPAAGGTEAFF. The CDR3, as DNA: TGCGCCAGCAGCCCCGCGGCCGGGGGCACTGAAGCTTTCTTT.

This clone was seen ten or more times. The chain employs TRBV28 and TRBJ2-3, with D perhaps matching TRBD2 (6 bases). Per the germline V gene, CDR1 is MDHEN and CDR2 is SYDVKM. The germline V and J ends were trimmed by 5 bases and 4 bases, with 13 bases remaining between them. This CDR3 comprises 14 residues. The CDR3: CASSPPGTPDTQYF. CDR3 sequence (DNA): TGTGCCAGCAGTCCCCCCGGGACTCCAGATACGCAGTATTTT.

This chain uses TRBV20-1 with TRBJ2-1, with D possibly TRBD1 on 5 matching bases. CDR1 and CDR2 (germline): DFQATT, SNEGSKA (reference sequence). The ends were cut back, 5 bases at V and 10 bases at J, with 12 bases in the middle. The CDR3 contains 11 residues. The CDR3 reads CSALGQGEQFF. CDR3 in DNA: TGCAGTGCTCTGGGGCAGGGAGAGCAGTTCTTC.

This clone was detected a few times. J is TRBJ1-2 and V is TRBV28; maybe TRBD1 (6 bases). Trimming removed 2 bases at V and 8 bases at J, with 12 bases between. CDR1 is MDHEN and CDR2 is SYDVKM in the germline V gene. This CDR3 has 13 residues. For the CDR3, the DNA is TGTGCCAGCAGTTTAAAGACAGGCAGAGGCTACACCTTC. Residues: CASSLKTGRGYTF.

This clone appeared a few times. CDR3 residues: CASKGEINSPLHF. The CDR3 DNA reads TGTGCCAGCAAAGGGGAAATAAATTCACCCCTCCACTTT. The V call is TRBV25-1, the J call TRBJ1-6; D is perhaps TRBD1 (5 bases). CDR3 length equals 13 residues. V was pared by 7 bases and J by 7 bases, with 11 bases between. The V gene's germline CDR1 is MGHDK and CDR2 SYGVNS.

V is TRBV2 and J is TRBJ2-5, with D unresolved. This CDR3 is 12 amino acids long. Germline V CDR1 and CDR2: SNHLY, FYNNEI. Deletions cut 5 bases from V and 5 bases from J, with 9 bases between. The CDR3 DNA sequence: TGTGCCAGCAGTACGGGTTCGGAGACCCAGTACTTC. It codes for CASSTGSETQYF.

This clone was found a few times. This chain joins TRBV27 and TRBJ2-5; TRBD2 matches at 10 bases. The CDR3 length is 16 residues. Germline-derived CDR1 and CDR2 are MNHEY and SMNVEV (reference sequence). Trimming cost V 5 bases and J 4 bases; bases outside gene matches: 10. The DNA for the CDR3 is TGTGCCAGCAGTGTCGGACTAGCGGAGGCCAGAGAGACCCAGTACTTC. Protein sequence: CASSVGLAEARETQYF.

This clone was counted a few times. The chain recombines TRBV29-1 with TRBJ1-1, with TRBD1 matching 11 bases. The CDR3 spans 17 residues. The germline CDR1 and CDR2 sequences are SQVTM and ANQGSEA. V was pared by 5 bases and J by 0 bases, with 11 bases of the junction left unmatched. Written as DNA, the CDR3 is TGCAGCGTTCGATGGGACAGGGGGGCTGGCATGAACACTGAAGCTTTCTTT. It translates to CSVRWDRGAGMNTEAFF.

This clone was seen only a few times. V is TRBV2 and J is TRBJ1-2; 7 bases are a match to TRBD1. Germline values: CDR1 SNHLY, CDR2 FYNNEI. There are 15 residues in the CDR3. The V gene end was trimmed by 8 bases and the J gene end by 4 bases; junction bases not matched to a gene: 13. The CDR3 DNA reads as TGTGCCAGCGGGGGCCCGACAGGGACCTCCTATGGCTACACCTTC. As protein: CASGGPTGTSYGYTF. Full variable domain (outside the CDR3, taken from reference TRBV2 and TRBJ1-2): EPEVTQTPSHQVTQMGQEVILRCVPISNHLYFYWYRQILGQKVEFLVSFYNNEISEKSEIFDDQFSVERPDGSNFTLKIRSTKLEDSAMYFCASGGPTGTSYGYTFGSGTRLTVV.

The rearrangement joins TRBV7-2 to TRBJ1-4; 7 nucleotides line up with TRBD1. Germline V CDR1 and CDR2: SGHTA, FQGNSA. V shed 5 bases and J 8 bases; nucleotides not matched to a gene: 8. The CDR3 consists of 14 residues. DNA for the CDR3: TGTGCCAGCAGCCCCAGGGGGTTAGAAGAAAAACTGTTTTTT. This encodes CASSPRGLEEKLFF. The variable domain in full, completed from reference TRBV7-2 and TRBJ1-4, reads GAGVSQSPSNKVTEKGKDVELRCDPISGHTALYWYRQSLGQGLEFLIYFQGNSAPDKSGLPSDRFSAERTGGSVSTLTIQRTQQEDSAVYLCASSPRGLEEKLFFGSGTQLSVL.

This clone was seen only a few times. V gene TRBV28 combines with J gene TRBJ2-7; D remains unclear. Germline V gene data show CDR1 as MDHEN and CDR2 as SYDVKM. V was cut by 9 bases and J by 0 bases, with 15 bases left in between. CDR3 size: 14 residues. CDR3 region: CASCEPLSSYEQYF. The CDR3 nucleotides read TGTGCCAGTTGTGAACCCTTGAGCTCCTACGAGCAGTACTTC.

The chain links TRBV11-3 to TRBJ2-3; D unclear. Trimming removed 5 bases from V and 4 bases from J, with 10 bases in between. Germline V lookup: CDR1 SGHNT, CDR2 YENEEA. The CDR3 loop spans 13 amino acids. The CDR3 here is CASSLSRADTQYF. In DNA, the CDR3 is TGTGCCAGCAGCCTCAGTCGGGCAGATACGCAGTATTTT.

V gene TRBV29-1 combines with J gene TRBJ1-4; 9 nucleotides agree with TRBD1. J lost 7 bases, V lost 4 bases, and 4 bases had no gene match. Germline CDR1 and CDR2: SQVTM and ANQGSEA. The CDR3 consists of 13 residues. CDR3 in amino acids: CSVVVTGGEKLFF. CDR3 DNA: TGCAGCGTTGTCGTGACAGGGGGTGAAAAACTGTTTTTT.

The sample holds a few counts of this clone. This chain joins TRBV7-9 and TRBJ2-3, with 10 bases fitting TRBD2. Unmatched junction bases numbered 13, after V lost 7 bases and J lost 0 bases. Looked up from germline, CDR1 is SEHNR and CDR2 is FQNEAQ (reference sequence). The CDR3 spans 18 residues. The CDR3 DNA reads TGTGCCAGCATCTCGGGTAGCGGGAGGAGATCTAGCACAGATACGCAGTATTTT. This codes for CASISGSGRRSSTDTQYF.

The chain recombines TRBV19 with TRBJ1-5, with D possibly TRBD1 on 6 matching bases. Trimming pared 3 bases from V and 1 base from J, leaving 7 bases between. Germline V gene data show CDR1 as LNHDA and CDR2 as SQIVND (reference sequence). The CDR3 length is 14 residues. CDR3 residues: CASSIRGSNQPQHF. CDR3 in DNA: TGTGCCAGTAGTATTAGGGGGAGCAATCAGCCCCAGCATTTT.

This chain joins TRBV28 and TRBJ1-2, with TRBD1 identical over 7 bases. The CDR3 runs 17 residues. V gave up 4 bases and J gave up 8 bases; unmatched junction bases: 19. Germline CDR1 is MDHEN and CDR2 is SYDVKM. CDR3 sequence: CASSSPRQGGIIMGYTF. The CDR3 nucleotides read TGTGCCAGCAGTTCCCCGCGACAGGGTGGAATTATAATGGGCTACACCTTC.

The rearrangement links TRBV29-1 to TRBJ1-2; D uncertain. Trimming cost V 1 base and J 6 bases, with 9 bases left between them. Germline CDR1 and CDR2: SQVTM and ANQGSEA. The CDR3 consists of 12 residues. CDR3 residues: CSVEGPGNGYTF. The DNA for the CDR3 is TGCAGCGTTGAAGGCCCCGGGAATGGCTACACCTTC.